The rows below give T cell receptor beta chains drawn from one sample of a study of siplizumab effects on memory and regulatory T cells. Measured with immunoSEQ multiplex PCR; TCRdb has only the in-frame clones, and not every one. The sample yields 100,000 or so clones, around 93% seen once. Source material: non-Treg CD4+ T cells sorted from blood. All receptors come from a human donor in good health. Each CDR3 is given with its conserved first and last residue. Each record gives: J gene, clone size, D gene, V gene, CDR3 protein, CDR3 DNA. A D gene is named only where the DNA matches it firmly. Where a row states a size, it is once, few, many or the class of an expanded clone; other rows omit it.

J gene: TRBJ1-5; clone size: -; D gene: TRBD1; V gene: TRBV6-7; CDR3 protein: CASSYSRPDRGVYSNQPQHF; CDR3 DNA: TGTGCCAGCAGTTACTCGAGGCCGGACAGGGGTGTTTATAGCAATCAGCCCCAGCATTTT
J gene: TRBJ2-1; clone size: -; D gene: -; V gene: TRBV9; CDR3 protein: CASSVDPLGDEQFF; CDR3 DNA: TGTGCCAGCAGCGTAGACCCCTTGGGTGATGAGCAGTTCTTC
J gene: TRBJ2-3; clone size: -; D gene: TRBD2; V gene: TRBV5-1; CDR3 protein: CASSGGLVSSTDTQYF; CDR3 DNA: TGCGCCAGCAGCGGGGGACTAGTGAGTAGCACAGATACGCAGTATTTT
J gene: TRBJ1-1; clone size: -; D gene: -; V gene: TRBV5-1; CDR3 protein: CASSLAEGRNTEAFF; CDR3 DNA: TGCGCCAGCAGCTTGGCTGAGGGCCGGAACACTGAAGCTTTCTTT
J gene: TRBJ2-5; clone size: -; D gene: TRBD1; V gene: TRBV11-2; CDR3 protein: CASSTRTGESGQETQYF; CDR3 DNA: TGTGCCAGCAGCACCCGGACAGGGGAGTCTGGGCAAGAGACCCAGTACTTC
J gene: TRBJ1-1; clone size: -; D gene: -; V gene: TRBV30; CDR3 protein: CAWSPGAGEAFF; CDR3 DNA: TGTGCCTGGAGTCCCGGGGCCGGTGAAGCTTTCTTT
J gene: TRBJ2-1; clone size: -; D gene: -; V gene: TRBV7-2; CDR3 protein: CASSLGIGAPYNEQFF; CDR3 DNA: TGTGCCAGCAGCTTAGGCATCGGGGCCCCCTACAATGAGCAGTTCTTC
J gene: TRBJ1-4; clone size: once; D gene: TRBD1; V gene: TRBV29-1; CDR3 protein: CSVVTGRGEKLFF; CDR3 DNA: TGCAGCGTGGTGACAGGGCGGGGAGAAAAACTGTTTTTT
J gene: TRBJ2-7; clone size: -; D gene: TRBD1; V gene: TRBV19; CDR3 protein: CASRTVGGTGSYEQYF; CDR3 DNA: TGTGCCAGTAGGACGGTCGGCGGGACAGGTTCCTACGAGCAGTACTTC
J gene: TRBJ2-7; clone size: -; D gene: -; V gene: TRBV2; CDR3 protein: CASSDNLAGTEQYF; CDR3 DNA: TGTGCCAGCAGTGATAACCTAGCCGGCACCGAGCAGTACTTC
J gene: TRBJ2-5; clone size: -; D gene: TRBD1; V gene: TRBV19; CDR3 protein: CASSTHRGLEETQYF; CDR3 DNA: TGTGCCAGTAGTACACACAGGGGGTTGGAGGAGACCCAGTACTTC
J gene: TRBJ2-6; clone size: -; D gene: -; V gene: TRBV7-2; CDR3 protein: CASSLISTIGANVLTF; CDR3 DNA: TGTGCCAGCAGCTTAATTAGCACTATCGGGGCCAACGTCCTGACTTTC
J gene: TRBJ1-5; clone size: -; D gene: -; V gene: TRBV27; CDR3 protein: CASSPNRHSEANQPQHF; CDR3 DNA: TGTGCCAGCAGTCCAAATCGACATTCGGAGGCGAATCAGCCCCAGCATTTT
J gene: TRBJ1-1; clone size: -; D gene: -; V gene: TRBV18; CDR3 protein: CASSPSRDTEAFF; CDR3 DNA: TGTGCCAGCTCACCTTCCAGGGACACTGAAGCTTTCTTT
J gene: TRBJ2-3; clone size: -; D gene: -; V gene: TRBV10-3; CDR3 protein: CAISEGGTTDTQYF; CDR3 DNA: TGTGCCATCAGTGAGGGGGGAACAACAGATACGCAGTATTTT
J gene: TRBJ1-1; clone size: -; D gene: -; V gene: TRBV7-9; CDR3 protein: CASSLPSRAQTNTEAFF; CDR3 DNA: TGTGCCAGCAGCTTACCTTCAAGGGCGCAGACGAACACTGAAGCTTTCTTT
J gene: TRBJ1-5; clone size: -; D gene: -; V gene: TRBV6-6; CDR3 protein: CASTRGSNQPQHF; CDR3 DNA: TGTGCCAGCACCAGGGGATCGAATCAGCCCCAGCATTTT
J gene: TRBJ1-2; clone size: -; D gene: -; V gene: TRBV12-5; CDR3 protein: CASAGHRYGYTF; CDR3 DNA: TGTGCTAGCGCAGGACACCGCTATGGCTACACCTTC
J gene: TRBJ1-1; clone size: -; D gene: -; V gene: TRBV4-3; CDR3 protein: CASSQDTGRTEAFF; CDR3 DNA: TGCGCCAGCAGCCAAGATACAGGGCGGACTGAAGCTTTCTTT
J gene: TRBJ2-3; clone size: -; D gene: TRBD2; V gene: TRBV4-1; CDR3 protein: CASSPETSGGVADTQYF; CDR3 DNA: TGCGCCAGCAGCCCCGAGACTAGCGGGGGGGTCGCAGATACGCAGTATTTT
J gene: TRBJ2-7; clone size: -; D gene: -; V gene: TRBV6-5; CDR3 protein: CASSYVNRVGEQYF; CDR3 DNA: TGTGCCAGCAGTTACGTGAACAGGGTTGGCGAGCAGTACTTC
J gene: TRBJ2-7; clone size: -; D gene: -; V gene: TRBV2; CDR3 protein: CAGRDSYEQYF; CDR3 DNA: TGTGCCGGGAGGGACAGCTACGAGCAGTACTTC
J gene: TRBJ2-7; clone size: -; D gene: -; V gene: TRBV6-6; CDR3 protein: CASSYSGENSYEQYF; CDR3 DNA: TGTGCCAGCAGTTACTCGGGGGAGAACTCCTACGAGCAGTACTTC
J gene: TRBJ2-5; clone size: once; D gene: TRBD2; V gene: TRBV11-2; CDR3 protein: CASSWGLAGGLKTQYF; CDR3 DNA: TGTGCCAGCAGCTGGGGACTAGCGGGGGGCCTGAAGACCCAGTACTTC
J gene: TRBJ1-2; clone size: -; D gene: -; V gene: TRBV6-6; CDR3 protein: CASSLANYGYTF; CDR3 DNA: TGTGCCAGCAGTCTGGCTAACTATGGCTACACCTTC
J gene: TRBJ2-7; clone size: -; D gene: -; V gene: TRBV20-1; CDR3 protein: CSARDRDEQYF; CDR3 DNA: TGCAGTGCTAGAGATCGGGACGAGCAGTACTTC
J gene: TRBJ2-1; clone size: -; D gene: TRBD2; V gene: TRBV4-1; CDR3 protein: CASSQLGLAGDEQFF; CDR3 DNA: TGCGCCAGCAGCCAACTTGGACTAGCCGGCGATGAGCAGTTCTTC
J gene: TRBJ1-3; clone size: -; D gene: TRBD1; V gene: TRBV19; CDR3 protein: CASRDRVPVGNTIYF; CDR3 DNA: TGTGCCAGTAGGGACAGGGTTCCTGTTGGAAACACCATATATTTT
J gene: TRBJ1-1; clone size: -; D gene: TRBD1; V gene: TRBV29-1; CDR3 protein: CSVDQGATEAFF; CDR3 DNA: TGCAGCGTTGACCAGGGGGCCACTGAAGCTTTCTTT
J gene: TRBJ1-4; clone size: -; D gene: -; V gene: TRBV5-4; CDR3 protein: CASSLEFRGKLFF; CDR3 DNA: TGTGCCAGCAGCTTGGAATTTCGAGGGAAACTGTTTTTT
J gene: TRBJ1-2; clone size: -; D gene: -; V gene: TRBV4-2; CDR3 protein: CASSQVRDGGYGYTF; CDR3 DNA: TGTGCCAGCAGCCAAGTCAGGGATGGGGGCTATGGCTACACCTTC
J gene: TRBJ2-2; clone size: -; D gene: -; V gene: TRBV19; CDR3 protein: CASSADSRNAGELFF; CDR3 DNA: TGTGCCAGTAGCGCTGACAGCAGAAACGCCGGGGAGCTGTTTTTT
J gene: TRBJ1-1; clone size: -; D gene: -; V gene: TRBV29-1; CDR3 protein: CSVVGNTEAFF; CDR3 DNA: TGCAGCGTTGTCGGGAACACTGAAGCTTTCTTT